The subject of this entry is one TCR beta chain. Its antigen is unknown. These data are taken from a study of shared clonotypes between healthy human individuals. The table came from immunoSEQ multiplex PCR; TCRdb's copy has only in-frame clones and leaves some out. The sample lists 2 million to 2.5 million clones; almost 96% were seen once. V lost 4 bases to trimming and J lost 2 bases, with 14 bases between them. The CDR3 has 15 residues. CDR1 and CDR2 (germline): MGHRA, YSYEKL. Regarding the study as a whole: Sequencing depth was predicted to influence how clonotypes are shared among donors.

The TCR sequence derives from a young man in good health. The rearrangement joins TRBV4-1 to TRBJ1-2; D gene uncertain. The sequenced sample was naive CD4+ T cells sorted from blood. Subset reported: CD45RA+ positively selected. CDR3 sequence (DNA): TGCGCCAGCAGCCCTCCGGCGGGGATCAACTATGGCTACACCTTC. Its protein product is CASSPPAGINYGYTF.